The 27 T cell receptor beta chains below come from one sample, sequenced in a study of cytomegalovirus exposure and HLA in healthy donors. Repertoires were generated with immunoSEQ multiplex PCR, while TCRdb's copy carries only in-frame clones and drops some. The sample lists about 360,000 clones, 86% occurring once. Sequenced material: PBMCs. The receptors shown here come from a woman between 18 and 29 years old in good health and CMV-seronegative.

The chain links TRBV30 to TRBJ2-1, with D possibly being TRBD2 (6 bases). The CDR3 loop spans 14 amino acids. The germline V and J ends were trimmed by 0 bases and 7 bases, with 13 bases remaining between them. CDR1 GTSNPN and CDR2 SVGIG come from the germline V gene (reference sequence). DNA of the CDR3: TGTGCCTGGAGTGTAAGTGCCGGGAGAAATGAGCAGTTCTTC. Translated: CAWSVSAGRNEQFF.

The chain employs TRBV6-1 and TRBJ2-7; TRBD1 matches at 9 bases. The CDR3 loop spans 14 amino acids. The junction had 8 bases not matched to a gene; V was cut back by 6 bases and J by 5 bases. From germline, CDR1 is MNHNS and CDR2 SASEGT. The DNA for the CDR3 is TGTGCCAGCAGATTACAGGGGGCGCTGGACGAGCAGTACTTC. Amino acids: CASRLQGALDEQYF.

The chain joins TRBV5-4 to TRBJ2-5; TRBD1 agrees at 7 bases. With V trimmed by 0 bases and J by 3 bases, 8 bases remained unmatched. CDR1 SGHNT and CDR2 YYREEE come from the germline V gene (reference sequence). This CDR3 contains 16 residues. CDR3 bases: TGTGCCAGCAGCTTGGAAATGGAAGACAGGGAAGAGACCCAGTACTTC. Protein: CASSLEMEDREETQYF. The whole variable domain, remainder taken from reference TRBV5-4 and TRBJ2-5, is ETGVTQSPTHLIKTRGQQVTLRCSSQSGHNTVSWYQQALGQGPQFIFQYYREEENGRGNFPPRFSGLQFPNYSSELNVNALELDDSALYLCASSLEMEDREETQYFGPGTRLLVL.

The chain employs TRBV7-2 and TRBJ2-3; 9 bases line up with TRBD2. Germline lookup yields CDR1 SGHTA and CDR2 FQGNSA. This CDR3 contains 16 residues. The V gene end was trimmed by 3 bases and the J gene end by 4 bases; junction bases not matched to a gene: 8. In DNA form, the CDR3 reads TGTGCCAGCAGCTTCCAACTAGCGGGTTCTTCAGATACGCAGTATTTT. Translation gives CASSFQLAGSSDTQYF.

The chain has TRBV28 and TRBJ2-7; maybe TRBD2 (5 bases). This CDR3 spans 17 amino acids. Germline loops: CDR1 MDHEN, CDR2 SYDVKM. Trimming shortened V by 1 base and J by 0 bases, and 16 bases separated the two germline ends. CDR3 amino acids: CASSLSGLLESSYEQYF. The CDR3 region has the DNA TGTGCCAGCAGTTTATCAGGTCTACTAGAAAGCTCCTACGAGCAGTACTTC.

The chain links TRBV19 to TRBJ1-5, with D maybe TRBD1 (6 bases). This CDR3 spans 14 amino acids. Germline V gene lookup returns CDR1 LNHDA and CDR2 SQIVND (reference sequence). Trimming removed 3 bases at V and 1 base at J, with 7 bases between. Written as DNA, the CDR3 is TGTGCCAGTAGTATTGGACAGAGCAATCAGCCCCAGCATTTT. Protein sequence: CASSIGQSNQPQHF.

As DNA, the CDR3 is TGTGCCACCAGCAGGCCCCAGGGGGCTGGCTACACCTTC. This sequence encodes CATSRPQGAGYTF. This chain links TRBV15 with TRBJ1-2, with 8 bases fitting TRBD1. After removal of 3 bases from V and 7 bases from J, the junction contained 4 bases not matched to a gene. The germline CDR1 and CDR2 sequences are LNHNV and YYDKDF (reference sequence). The CDR3 spans 13 residues.

V usage is TRBV29-1 and J usage is TRBJ2-1; 7 bases match TRBD2. In germline, CDR1 is SQVTM, CDR2 ANQGSEA. V lost 4 bases to trimming and J lost 4 bases; unmatched junction nucleotides: 13. The CDR3 is 16 amino acids. CDR3 in DNA: TGCAGCGTTGGTCTTTTAGGGACTACCCCTTACAATGAGCAGTTCTTC. Translation gives CSVGLLGTTPYNEQFF.

As concerns this clone: Other DNA sequences in this specimen translate into the identical CDR3. The V gene is TRBV27, the J gene TRBJ2-7, with a tentative D call TRBD2 (6 bases). Germline V gene data show CDR1 as MNHEY and CDR2 as SMNVEV (reference sequence). This CDR3 contains 14 residues. V was pared by 2 bases and J by 0 bases, with 8 bases between. CDR3 region: CASSLAGSSYEQYF. CDR3 bases: TGTGCCAGCAGTTTAGCGGGGAGCTCCTACGAGCAGTACTTC.

The V call is TRBV5-4, the J call TRBJ2-1, with D possibly being TRBD2 (6 bases). The ends were cut back, 3 bases at V and 6 bases at J, with 19 bases in the middle. Germline CDR1 reads SGHNT; CDR2 reads YYREEE (reference sequence). This CDR3 has 16 amino acids. In DNA, the CDR3 is TGTGCCAGCAGCTACGGCTCTAGCGTCTCGGGCAATGAGCAGTTCTTC. Its translation is CASSYGSSVSGNEQFF.

The chain combines TRBV2 with TRBJ2-3; 11 bases match TRBD2. V lost 7 bases and J lost 6; bases outside the gene matches: 9. Germline CDR1 and CDR2: SNHLY and FYNNEI. The CDR3 is 15 residues long. The CDR3 nucleotides read TGTGCCAGCAATCAACTAGCGGGAGTTTCTGATACGCAGTATTTT. As protein: CASNQLAGVSDTQYF.

This clone was seen just once. The chain recombines TRBV5-4 with TRBJ2-7, with D perhaps matching TRBD2 (6 bases). Trimming took 5 bases from V and 6 from J, leaving 18 bases between them. This CDR3 has 14 residues. Germline V CDR1 and CDR2: SGHNT, YYREEE (reference sequence). CDR3 region: CASRLWGEKIEQYF. The CDR3 DNA follows: TGTGCCAGCAGGTTGTGGGGGGAAAAGATCGAGCAGTACTTC. The whole variable domain, filled in from reference TRBV5-4 and TRBJ2-7, reads ETGVTQSPTHLIKTRGQQVTLRCSSQSGHNTVSWYQQALGQGPQFIFQYYREEENGRGNFPPRFSGLQFPNYSSELNVNALELDDSALYLCASRLWGEKIEQYFGPGTRLTVT.

This clone was observed a few times. J is TRBJ2-7 and V is TRBV9; D possibly corresponds to TRBD2 (5 bases). Germline values: CDR1 SGDLS, CDR2 YYNGEE. The CDR3 contains 12 residues. Trimming took off 4 bases at V and 2 bases at J, with 7 bases between the two ends. CDR3 DNA: TGTGCCAGCAGCCCCGGGGCCTACGAGCAGTACTTC. Encoded protein: CASSPGAYEQYF. The full variable domain, in which reference TRBV9 and TRBJ2-7 provide the parts outside the CDR3, is DSGVTQTPKHLITATGQRVTLRCSPRSGDLSVYWYQQSLDQGLQFLIQYYNGEERAKGNILERFSAQQFPDLHSELNLSSLELGDSALYFCASSPGAYEQYFGPGTRLTVT.

In this sample, this clone turned up once. The J gene is TRBJ2-3, the V gene TRBV30; D possibly corresponds to TRBD2 (5 bases). Trimming took 5 bases from V and 4 from J, leaving 16 bases between them. This CDR3 comprises 14 residues. CDR1 is GTSNPN and CDR2 is SVGIG in the germline V gene (reference sequence). DNA of the CDR3: TGTGCCTGGGGGAAGAGGGCTCCCCCAGATACGCAGTATTTT. It yields the protein CAWGKRAPPDTQYF.

This clone was observed a few times. Other DNA sequences in the same sample also yield this CDR3. V gene TRBV7-2 combines with J gene TRBJ2-7; a weak D match, TRBD1 (5 bases). CDR1 SGHTA and CDR2 FQGNSA come from the germline V gene. Trimming removed 1 base from V and 4 bases from J, with 8 bases in between. The CDR3 is 13 amino acids. The CDR3 DNA is TGTGCCAGCAGCTTAGGACAGCCTTACGAGCAGTACTTC. Translating gives CASSLGQPYEQYF.

This clone showed up just once. J is TRBJ1-2 and V is TRBV5-6; possible D gene TRBD1, 6 bases. This CDR3 contains 16 residues. In germline, CDR1 is SGHDT, CDR2 YYEEEE. Trimming removed 4 bases from V and 1 base from J, with 17 bases in between. The CDR3 loop is CASSPDRAYVNYGYTF. Written as DNA, the CDR3 is TGTGCCAGCAGCCCGGACAGAGCTTACGTTAACTATGGCTACACCTTC.

The table lists this clone with a few counts. This CDR3 reads CASSLDGLNQPQHF. As DNA, the CDR3 is TGCGCCAGCAGCCTCGACGGACTCAATCAGCCCCAGCATTTT. The J gene is TRBJ1-5, the V gene TRBV5-1; D remains ambiguous. Between the trimmed V and J ends, which lost 4 bases and 3 bases, there was a span of 11 bases. Germline V gene sequence: CDR1 SGHRS, CDR2 YFSETQ. This CDR3 region has 14 residues. The variable domain in full, completed from reference TRBV5-1 and TRBJ1-5, reads KAGVTQTPRYLIKTRGQQVTLSCSPISGHRSVSWYQQTPGQGLQFLFEYFSETQRNKGNFPGRFSGRQFSNSRSEMNVSTLELGDSALYLCASSLDGLNQPQHFGDGTRLSIL.

The V call is TRBV5-1, the J call TRBJ2-5; 7 bases map to TRBD2. The CDR3 runs to 14 residues. Germline CDR1 and CDR2: SGHRS and YFSETQ. Trimming took 10 bases from V and 5 from J; bases not matched to a gene: 14. The DNA for the CDR3 is TGCGCCTCCTCTGGGGGAGGGGTCGCGGAGACCCAGTACTTC. Translating it yields CASSGGGVAETQYF.

About this clone itself: This likely came from a read error, as a far larger clone is one base away. The genes are TRBV13 and TRBJ1-2, with 7 bases fitting TRBD1. CDR1 and CDR2 from the germline V gene are PRHDT and FYEKMQ (reference sequence). V trimming: 5 bases; J trimming: 2 bases; junction bases outside the gene matches: 2. The CDR3 runs 13 residues. CDR3 nucleotide sequence: TGTGCCAGCAGCCAGGGACAGAACTATGGCTACACCTTC. Translating gives CASSQGQNYGYTF.

V usage is TRBV6-9 and J usage is TRBJ1-1, with 9 bases matching TRBD1. The J segment lost 4 bases and the V segment lost 7 bases, leaving 4 bases of the junction unmatched. Germline CDR1 MNHGY, CDR2 SVAAGI. The CDR3 is 13 amino acids. CDR3 DNA sequence: TGTGCCAGCAAGACAGGGGGGACCACTGAAGCTTTCTTT. Its translation: CASKTGGTTEAFF.

The V and J genes are TRBV19 and TRBJ1-2; 7 nucleotides align to TRBD1. This CDR3 region has 14 residues. Trimming at V came to 5 bases and at J to 4 bases, leaving 7 bases not matched to a gene. In germline, CDR1 is LNHDA, CDR2 SQIVND (reference sequence). CDR3 in DNA: TGTGCCAGTAGTTACATGACAGGGAGCTATGGCTACACCTTC. Translating it yields CASSYMTGSYGYTF.

The rearrangement uses TRBV9 and TRBJ2-3, with 9 bases identical to TRBD1. The ends lost 3 bases at V and 5 bases at J; junction bases unmatched: 7. The CDR3 runs to 15 residues. Germline V gene data show CDR1 as SGDLS and CDR2 as YYNGEE. The CDR3 sequence is CASSALGTGRDTQYF. In DNA, the CDR3 is TGTGCCAGCAGCGCCTTAGGGACAGGGAGAGATACGCAGTATTTT. Combining the CDR3 with reference TRBV9 and TRBJ2-3 gives the whole variable domain DSGVTQTPKHLITATGQRVTLRCSPRSGDLSVYWYQQSLDQGLQFLIQYYNGEERAKGNILERFSAQQFPDLHSELNLSSLELGDSALYFCASSALGTGRDTQYFGPGTRLTVL.

The chain has TRBV5-1 and TRBJ1-2; D gene unclear. The V gene lost 0 bases and the J gene lost 8 bases, with 17 bases spanning the gap. CDR1 and CDR2 from the germline V gene are SGHRS and YFSETQ. The CDR3 loop spans 15 amino acids. Here the CDR3 DNA reads TGCGCCAGCAGCTTGGGTCCAAGGGAGCCTCTAGGCTACACCTTC. This translates into CASSLGPREPLGYTF. The full variable domain, completed using reference TRBV5-1 and TRBJ1-2, is KAGVTQTPRYLIKTRGQQVTLSCSPISGHRSVSWYQQTPGQGLQFLFEYFSETQRNKGNFPGRFSGRQFSNSRSEMNVSTLELGDSALYLCASSLGPREPLGYTFGSGTRLTVV.

The chain employs TRBV4-2 and TRBJ2-3, with 7 positions matching TRBD2. Germline V gene lookup returns CDR1 LGHNA and CDR2 YNFKEQ. The CDR3 length is 16 residues. With V trimmed by 1 base and J by 1 base, 5 bases remained unmatched. This chain's CDR3 is CASSQALAGGTDTQYF. Written as DNA, the CDR3 is TGTGCCAGCAGCCAAGCTCTGGCGGGAGGCACAGATACGCAGTATTTT.

CDR3 protein: CASSQDNPAGSNQPQHF. The DNA of the CDR3 is TGTGCCAGCAGCCAAGATAATCCCGCAGGTAGCAATCAGCCCCAGCATTTT. The rearrangement uses TRBV4-2 and TRBJ1-5; D is ambiguous. Germline assignment: CDR1 LGHNA and CDR2 YNFKEQ. This CDR3 region has 17 residues. V was cut by 0 bases and J by 0 bases, with 12 bases left in between.

The chain joins TRBV28 to TRBJ2-1; D might be TRBD1 (7 bases). Trimming removed 2 bases at V and 4 bases at J, with 9 bases between. This CDR3 has 14 amino acids. The germline V gene encodes CDR1 MDHEN and CDR2 SYDVKM. The CDR3 here is CASSLQGGYNEQFF. CDR3 bases: TGTGCCAGCAGTTTACAGGGGGGATACAATGAGCAGTTCTTC.

The rearrangement joins TRBV30 to TRBJ2-7; TRBD1 aligns across 7 bases. J gave up 6 bases and V 1 base, and 0 bases lay outside the gene matches. Germline loops: CDR1 GTSNPN, CDR2 SVGIG (reference sequence). The CDR3 consists of 11 residues. DNA for the CDR3: TGTGCCTGGAGTGACAGGGGCGAGCAGTACTTC. The encoded protein is CAWSDRGEQYF. The entire variable domain, with the rest obtained from reference TRBV30 and TRBJ2-7, is as follows: SQTIHQWPATLVQPVGSPLSLECTVEGTSNPNLYWYRQAAGRGLQLLFYSVGIGQISSEVPQNLSASRPQDRQFILSSKKLLLSDSGFYLCAWSDRGEQYFGPGTRLTVT.